This T cell receptor beta chain was profiled in a study of beta chain features in type 1 diabetes. General study findings and limits: Healthy donors had naive, central memory and Treg TCRB repertoires that appeared less similar than those seen among patients. No resolution was reached here on whether HLA type influences TCRB rearrangement. Possibly, sequencing cDNA over-represented cells that had high TCR expression levels.

CDR3 length equals 13 residues. V shed 0 bases and J shed 4 bases, with 7 bases lying between them. Germline V gene lookup returns CDR1 SGHNT and CDR2 YYREEE (reference sequence). About this clone: Its antigen is still unknown.

What was sequenced were expressed TCRB transcripts, since all of the isolated RNA had been reverse transcribed. Some 3.3 million reads was the average for naive, central memory and regulatory T cell samples. The assay was immunoSEQ multiplex PCR, and TCRdb's table has in-frame clones only and misses some. In the table there are almost 350,000 clones, 15% to 20% of which are singletons. The receptor was derived from a woman aged 18-29 years in good health. The sequenced material came from naive CD4+ T cells from blood. The chain carries TRBV5-4 and TRBJ1-2, with D hard to call. The CDR3 here is CASSLEAGYGYTF. The DNA of the CDR3 is TGTGCCAGCAGCTTGGAGGCGGGCTATGGCTACACCTTC.